This T cell receptor beta chain was documented in a study of cytomegalovirus exposure and HLA in healthy donors. Overall study results and limits: Among the CMV-associated chains, three were confirmed in vitro as specific for CMV antigens. The study carried out a later analysis of TCR beta sequences. It associated some 17,000 of them with specific HLA alleles at a false discovery rate of 0.05.

PCR employed 60 Vbeta and 13 Jbeta primers. Produced via immunoSEQ multiplex PCR; TCRdb's table is partial and in-frame only. This sample yields more than 100,000 clones, of which about three fifths are seen a single time; more than 8.5% belongs to the top ten. Germline trimming cut 3 bases from V and 2 bases from J; bases unmatched to any gene: 13. In germline, CDR1 is LNHDA, CDR2 SQIVND (reference sequence). The CDR3 covers 18 residues. In the case of this clone: The target antigen is unknown.

Sequencing input: PBMCs. This chain uses TRBV19 with TRBJ1-1; 9 positions match TRBD1. The source of this sequence is a middle-aged man in good health and CMV-seropositive. CDR3 sequence (DNA): TGTGCCAGTAGTATTGGGGACAGGGATTGGATAGGTAACACTGAAGCTTTCTTT. It specifies CASSIGDRDWIGNTEAFF.